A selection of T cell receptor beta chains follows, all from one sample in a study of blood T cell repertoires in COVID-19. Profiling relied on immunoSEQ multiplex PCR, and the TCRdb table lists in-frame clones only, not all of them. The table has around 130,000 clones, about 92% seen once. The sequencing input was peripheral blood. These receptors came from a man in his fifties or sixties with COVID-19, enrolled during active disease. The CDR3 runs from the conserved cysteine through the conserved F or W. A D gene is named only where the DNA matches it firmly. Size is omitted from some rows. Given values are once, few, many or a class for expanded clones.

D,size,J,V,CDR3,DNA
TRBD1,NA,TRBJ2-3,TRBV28,CAGSTGGLRDTQYF,TGTGCCGGCTCTACAGGGGGACTCAGAGATACGCAGTATTTT
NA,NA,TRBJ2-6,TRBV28,CASSSPVSGANVLTF,TGTGCCAGCAGCTCCCCCGTCTCTGGGGCCAACGTCCTGACTTTC
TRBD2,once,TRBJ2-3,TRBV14,CASSHTGGGPDTQYF,TGTGCCAGCAGCCATACGGGAGGAGGACCAGATACGCAGTATTTT
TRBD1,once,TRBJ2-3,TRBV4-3,CASSAGQGTRGTQYF,TGCGCCAGCAGCGCAGGACAGGGGACGAGAGGTACGCAGTATTTT
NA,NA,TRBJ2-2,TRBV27,CASSSHPPTFTNTGELFF,TGTGCCAGCAGTTCCCACCCGCCGACTTTTACGAACACCGGGGAGCTGTTTTTT
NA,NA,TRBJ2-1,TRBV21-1,CASSKSTGGEGTGPSSYNEQFF,TGTGCCAGCAGCAAATCGACGGGAGGTGAGGGAACCGGGCCCTCCTCCTACAATGAGCAGTTCTTC
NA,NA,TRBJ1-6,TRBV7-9,CASTTGGAVGSPLHF,TGTGCCAGCACCACCGGGGGGGCTGTGGGTTCACCCCTCCACTTT
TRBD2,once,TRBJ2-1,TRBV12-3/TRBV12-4,CASSRLAEQFF,TGTGCCAGCAGCCGACTAGCTGAGCAGTTCTTC
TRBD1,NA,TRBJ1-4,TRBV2,CASIPDRGREKLFF,TGTGCCAGCATCCCAGACAGGGGGAGGGAAAAACTGTTTTTT
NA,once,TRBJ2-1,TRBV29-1,CSVEEQGFRQFF,TGCAGCGTTGAAGAACAGGGTTTCAGGCAGTTCTTC
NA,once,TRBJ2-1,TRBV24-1,CATSDRMGAYNEQFF,TGTGCCACCAGTGATCGGATGGGCGCCTACAATGAGCAGTTCTTC
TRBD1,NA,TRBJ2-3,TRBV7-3,CASSSGGRTTDTQYF,TGTGCCAGCAGCTCAGGGGGCAGGACCACAGATACGCAGTATTTT
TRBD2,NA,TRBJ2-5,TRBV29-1,CSVEVFRGAGETQYF,TGCAGCGTTGAGGTCTTTCGGGGAGCGGGGGAGACCCAGTACTTC
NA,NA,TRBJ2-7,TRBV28,CASSPRQGSYEQYF,TGTGCCAGCAGTCCCAGGCAGGGTAGCTACGAGCAGTACTTC
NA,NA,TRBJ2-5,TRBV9,CASSVGPEEQETQYF,TGTGCCAGCAGCGTAGGCCCAGAGGAACAAGAGACCCAGTACTTC
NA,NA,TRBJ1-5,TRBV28,CASSLSAGGGGQPQHF,TGTGCCAGCAGTTTATCAGCGGGGGGTGGGGGTCAGCCCCAGCATTTT
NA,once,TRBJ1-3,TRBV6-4,CASIKLGNTIYF,TGTGCCAGCATTAAACTCGGAAACACCATATATTTT
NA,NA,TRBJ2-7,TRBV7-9,CASSPGVPYEQYF,TGTGCCAGCAGCCCAGGGGTACCCTACGAGCAGTACTTC
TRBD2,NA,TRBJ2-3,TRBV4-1,CASSQDGTSADTQYF,TGCGCCAGCAGCCAAGATGGGACTAGTGCAGATACGCAGTATTTT
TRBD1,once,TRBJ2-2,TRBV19,CASSIDTGTANTGELFF,TGTGCCAGTAGTATTGACACCGGGACAGCGAACACCGGGGAGCTGTTTTTT
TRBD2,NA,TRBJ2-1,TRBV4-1,CASSQERTSGNYNEQFF,TGCGCCAGCAGCCAAGAGCGGACTAGCGGAAACTACAATGAGCAGTTCTTC
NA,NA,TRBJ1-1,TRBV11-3,CASSLVTGLITEAFF,TGTGCCAGCAGCTTAGTCACAGGGTTAATCACTGAAGCTTTCTTT
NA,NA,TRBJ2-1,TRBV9,CASSVDGSRGDEQFF,TGTGCCAGCAGCGTAGACGGTAGCAGGGGGGATGAGCAGTTCTTC
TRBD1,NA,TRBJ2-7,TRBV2,CASIPPGQLSYEQYF,TGTGCCAGCATACCCCCGGGACAGCTTTCCTACGAGCAGTACTTC
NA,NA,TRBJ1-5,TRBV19,CASSIGRDQPQHF,TGTGCCAGTAGTATAGGGAGGGACCAGCCCCAGCATTTT
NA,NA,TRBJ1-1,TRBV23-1,CASSQSPTGTNTEAFF,TGCGCCAGCAGTCAATCTCCAACAGGGACGAACACTGAAGCTTTCTTT
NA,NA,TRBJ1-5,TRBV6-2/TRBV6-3,CASSYSGSYSNQPQHF,TGTGCCAGCAGTTACTCGGGCAGTTATAGCAATCAGCCCCAGCATTTT
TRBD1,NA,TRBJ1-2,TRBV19,CATSIGQGVLDGYTF,TGTGCCACTAGTATCGGACAGGGAGTATTGGATGGCTACACCTTC
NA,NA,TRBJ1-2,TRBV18,CASSPLTATNYGYTF,TGTGCCAGCTCACCACTCACAGCCACTAACTATGGCTACACCTTC
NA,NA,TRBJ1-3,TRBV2,CASRPGQVGNTIYF,TGTGCCAGCAGACCGGGACAAGTAGGAAACACCATATATTTT
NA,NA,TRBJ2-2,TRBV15,CATSRVSYLNTGELFF,TGTGCCACCAGCAGAGTCTCCTACTTAAACACCGGGGAGCTGTTTTTT
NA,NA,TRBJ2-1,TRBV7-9,CASTIAVGDLYNEQFF,TGTGCCAGCACCATAGCGGTAGGGGATCTCTACAATGAGCAGTTCTTC
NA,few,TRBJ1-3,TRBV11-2,CASSLGLQFSSGNTIYF,TGTGCCAGCAGCTTAGGTCTTCAATTCAGCTCTGGAAACACCATATATTTT
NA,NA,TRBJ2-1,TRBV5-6,CASSLTNPNEQFF,TGTGCCAGCAGCTTAACTAACCCCAATGAGCAGTTCTTC
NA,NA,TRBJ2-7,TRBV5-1,CASSAGARAYEQYF,TGCGCCAGCAGCGCGGGGGCGAGAGCCTACGAGCAGTACTTC
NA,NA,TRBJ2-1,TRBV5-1,CASSRLDYNEQFF,TGCGCCAGCAGCCGACTAGATTACAATGAGCAGTTCTTC
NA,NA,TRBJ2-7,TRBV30,CAWMPLSSYEQYF,TGTGCCTGGATGCCGCTTAGCTCCTACGAGCAGTACTTC
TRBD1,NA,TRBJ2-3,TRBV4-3,CASSQVGGGSSTDTQYF,TGCGCCAGCAGCCAAGTAGGGGGCGGGTCTAGCACAGATACGCAGTATTTT
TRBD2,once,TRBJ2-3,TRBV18,CASSPLAGWADTQYF,TGTGCCAGCTCACCCTTAGCGGGATGGGCAGATACGCAGTATTTT
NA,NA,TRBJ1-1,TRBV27,CASSLWGRTEAFF,TGTGCCAGCAGTTTATGGGGGAGGACTGAAGCTTTCTTT
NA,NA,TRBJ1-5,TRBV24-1,CATSDPLGTQHF,TGTGCCACCAGTGACCCCCTCGGGACTCAGCATTTT
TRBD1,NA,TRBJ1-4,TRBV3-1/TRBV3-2,CASSLGTGYEKLFF,TGTGCCAGCAGCCTCGGGACAGGGTATGAAAAACTGTTTTTT
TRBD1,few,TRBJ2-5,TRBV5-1,CASGTAQETQYF,TGCGCCAGCGGGACAGCCCAAGAGACCCAGTACTTC
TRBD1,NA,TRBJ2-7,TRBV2,CASSGWDRADEQYF,TGTGCCAGCAGTGGGTGGGACAGGGCGGACGAGCAGTACTTC
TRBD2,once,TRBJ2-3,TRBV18,CASSPQTSGTDTDTQYF,TGTGCCAGCTCACCTCAGACTAGCGGGACGGACACAGATACGCAGTATTTT
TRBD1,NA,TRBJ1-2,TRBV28,CASSRPQGVNGYTF,TGTGCCAGCAGTCGTCCTCAGGGGGTTAATGGCTACACCTTC
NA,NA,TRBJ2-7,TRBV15,CATSRDEETEVGEQYF,TGTGCCACCAGCAGAGATGAGGAGACAGAAGTTGGCGAGCAGTACTTC
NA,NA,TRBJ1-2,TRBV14,CASSQELAGANYGYTF,TGTGCCAGCAGCCAAGAACTGGCGGGGGCCAACTATGGCTACACCTTC
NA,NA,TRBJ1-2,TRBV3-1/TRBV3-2,CASSQDWRWGYTF,TGTGCCAGCAGCCAAGATTGGAGGTGGGGCTACACCTTC
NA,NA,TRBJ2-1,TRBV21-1,CASSKGGVAGAGNEQFF,TGTGCCAGCAGCAAAGGAGGGGTAGCGGGAGCTGGGAATGAGCAGTTCTTC
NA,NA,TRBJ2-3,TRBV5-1,CASKEGDFLDTDTQYF,TGCGCCAGCAAAGAGGGGGATTTTCTTGACACAGATACGCAGTATTTT